This passage covers 22 T cell receptor beta chains from one sample sequenced in a study of tumor-infiltrating lymphocytes in oesophageal squamous cell carcinoma. TCRdb re-derived calls from the PCR reads in MiXCR, one entry per CDR3 protein. In the table there are 18,000 or so distinct CDR3 sequences, roughly 43% of which are singletons. The sample consisted of normal esophageal tissue next to the tumor. The receptors come from a male donor with esophageal squamous cell carcinoma.

This clonotype was recorded many times. The chain links TRBV5-6 to TRBJ2-1; TRBD1 might be the D (5 bases). CDR1 SGHDT and CDR2 YYEEEE come from the germline V gene. Between the trimmed V and J ends, which lost 0 bases and 10 bases, there was a span of 8 bases. The CDR3 runs 12 residues. The CDR3 nucleotides are TGTGCCAGCAGCTTGGCTCCAGGGGAGCAGTTCTTC. Amino acid sequence: CASSLAPGEQFF.

The chain combines TRBV7-6 with TRBJ2-7; 15 positions match TRBD2. The last part of the DNA fits TRBJ2-1 better; the J call may be wrong. Germline V gene sequence: CDR1 SGHVS, CDR2 FNYEAQ. The CDR3 is made up of 17 amino acids. CDR3 coding DNA: TGTGCCAGCAGCTTGCCCGGGACTAGCGGGGGGTACAATGAGCAGTTCTTC. Translating it yields CASSLPGTSGGYNEQFF.

With respect to this clonotype: The CDR3 ends on some other residue instead of the conserved phenylalanine or tryptophan, so this is likely a read error. The limits of the CDR3 on the DNA are not certain, so only TCRdb's listed CDR3 is given. The chain has TRBV6-1 and TRBJ1-1; TRBD1, the table's D call, was not compared with the DNA. The germline gives CDR1 MNHNS, CDR2 SASEGT. The CDR3 region is 16 residues in length, termini included. The CDR3 loop reads CASRPTGGSMATPSVR.

This sequence joins TRBV5-1 and TRBJ2-2; 11 bases are a match to TRBD2. The CDR3 sequence is 18 residues long. J gave up 4 bases and V 1 base, and 9 bases lay outside the gene matches. Germline values: CDR1 SGHRS, CDR2 YFSETQ. CDR3 sequence: CASSLLGLADRGTGELFF. The CDR3 DNA reads as TGCGCCAGCAGCTTGTTGGGACTAGCGGATCGGGGCACCGGGGAGCTGTTTTTT.

The V gene is TRBV7-1, the J gene TRBJ2-7, with 10 bases that match TRBD2. The DNA end favors TRBJ2-1, so the J call may be wrong. TRBV7-1 is labeled an ORF, and its function is uncertain. The CDR3 runs 17 residues. The CDR3, as DNA: TGTGCCAGCAGCTGGGTAGGAGCTAGCGGGAGAACTAATGAGCAGTTCTTC. Translating gives CASSWVGASGRTNEQFF.

V gene TRBV7-9 combines with J gene TRBJ2-3; D call uncertain. The length of the CDR3 is 14 residues. CDR1 and CDR2 (germline): SEHNR, FQNEAQ (reference sequence). V dropped 5 bases and J dropped 3 bases, with 12 bases sitting between them. CDR3 region: CASSKYIETDTQYF. The CDR3 DNA is TGTGCCAGCAGCAAATACATAGAGACAGATACGCAGTATTTT.

CDR3 loop: CASSLEGQGALEQFF. CDR3 nucleotide sequence: TGTGCCAGCAGCTTGGAGGGCCAGGGGGCACTCGAGCAGTTCTTC. The V and J genes are TRBV5-6 and TRBJ2-5; 8 nucleotides match TRBD1. The DNA end is more similar to TRBJ2-1, so the J call may be wrong. The germline gives CDR1 SGHDT, CDR2 YYEEEE. The CDR3 has 15 amino acids.

In the case of this clonotype: A much larger clone sits a single nucleotide away, making a read error possible. The rearrangement joins TRBV4-2 to TRBJ1-4; D remains ambiguous. The CDR3 consists of 15 residues. Germline CDR1 is LGHNA and CDR2 is YNFKEQ. V dropped 2 bases and J dropped 2 bases, with 9 bases sitting between them. CDR3 in DNA: TGTGCCAGCAGCCAAAAGGGAGACACTAATGAAAAACTGTTTTTT. Translated: CASSQKGDTNEKLFF.

The chain joins TRBV5-1 to TRBJ2-3; D not resolved. Trimming took off 0 bases at V and 8 bases at J, with 7 bases between the two ends. This CDR3 region has 12 residues. The germline gives CDR1 SGHRS, CDR2 YFSETQ. The CDR3 loop reads CASSLVKGTQYF. In DNA form, the CDR3 reads TGCGCCAGCAGCTTGGTTAAGGGTACGCAGTATTTT.

The chain is built from TRBV7-6 and TRBJ1-2; 9 positions agree with TRBD2. The last part of the DNA fits TRBJ2-7 better; the J call may be wrong. Germline values: CDR1 SGHVS, CDR2 FNYEAQ. There are 15 residues in the CDR3. This CDR3 is CASSLAGLAAYEQYF. The DNA of the CDR3 is TGTGCCAGCAGCTTAGCGGGACTAGCAGCCTACGAGCAGTACTTC.

V is TRBV7-3 and J is TRBJ2-3, with 14 positions matching TRBD2. V was clipped by 2 bases and J by 4 bases; unmatched bases: 5. This CDR3 spans 17 amino acids. Germline V gene sequence: CDR1 SGHTA, CDR2 FQGTGA. CDR3 in amino acids: CASSLQRLAGGPDTQYF. In nucleotides, the CDR3 is TGTGCCAGCAGCTTACAGCGACTAGCGGGGGGGCCAGATACGCAGTATTTT.

The rearrangement links TRBV7-9 to TRBJ2-3; D gene unclear. The J call may be in error: the DNA end matches TRBJ2-7 better. This CDR3 comprises 11 residues. Germline V gene sequence: CDR1 SEHNR, CDR2 FQNEAQ (reference sequence). CDR3 sequence reads: CASSTAYEQYF. The CDR3 DNA reads TGTGCCAGCAGCACCGCCTACGAGCAGTACTTC.

This clonotype is medium-sized by share. This rearrangement joins TRBV6-1 to TRBJ1-5; D is perhaps TRBD1 (5 bases). Germline loops: CDR1 MNHNS, CDR2 SASEGT. The V and J ends lost 6 bases and 0 bases respectively, with 18 bases between them. The CDR3 has 17 amino acids. The CDR3 spells CASSTIGAAGSNQPQHF. CDR3 DNA sequence: TGTGCCAGCAGCACAATAGGGGCGGCAGGTAGCAATCAGCCCCAGCATTTT.

This clonotype was counted only a few times. It is likely a read error, because the conserved phenylalanine at the end of the CDR3 is missing. No DNA is shown, since the ends of the CDR3 on it are uncertain; the CDR3 is the one TCRdb lists. The chain employs TRBV7-2 and TRBJ2-1. The germline V gene encodes CDR1 SGHTA and CDR2 FQGNSA. Ends included, the CDR3 has 14 residues. CDR3 in amino acids: CASSLDLDGYTFGS.

This clonotype is deemed medium-sized. This chain connects TRBV7-9 to TRBJ2-6; maybe TRBD2 (6 bases). V dropped 1 base and J dropped 0 bases, with 13 bases sitting between them. This CDR3 comprises 18 residues. Per germline, CDR1 SEHNR and CDR2 FQNEAQ (reference sequence). Here the CDR3 DNA reads TGTGCCAGCAGCTTAGGGGGGACTGTCATCTCTGGGGCCAACGTCCTGACTTTC. It encodes CASSLGGTVISGANVLTF. The full variable domain, in which reference TRBV7-9 and TRBJ2-6 provide the parts outside the CDR3, is DTGVSQNPRHKITKRGQNVTFRCDPISEHNRLYWYRQTLGQGPEFLTYFQNEAQLEKSRLLSDRFSAERPKGSFSTLEIQRTEQGDSAMYLCASSLGGTVISGANVLTFGAGSRLTVL.

Many counts were recorded for this clonotype. This chain connects TRBV2 to TRBJ2-1; D remains unclear. The CDR3 is 12 residues long. The V and J ends lost 2 bases and 10 bases respectively, with 9 bases between them. In germline, CDR1 is SNHLY, CDR2 FYNNEI. The CDR3 sequence: CASSELRGEQFF. In nucleotides, the CDR3 is TGTGCCAGCAGTGAATTGCGTGGGGAGCAGTTCTTC.

The gene calls are TRBV11-2 and TRBJ2-1; a weak D match, TRBD1 (5 bases). The CDR3 spans 15 residues. The germline V gene encodes CDR1 SGHAT and CDR2 FQNNGV. Between the trimmed V and J ends, which lost 2 bases and 7 bases, there was a span of 15 bases. CDR3 bases: TGTGCCAGCAGCTTATCAGGACACTCTGGGAATGAGCAGTTCTTC. Amino acids: CASSLSGHSGNEQFF. Supplemented by reference TRBV11-2 and TRBJ2-1, the full variable domain reads EAGVAQSPRYKIIEKRQSVAFWCNPISGHATLYWYQQILGQGPKLLIQFQNNGVVDDSQLPKDRFSAERLKGVDSTLKIQPAKLEDSAVYLCASSLSGHSGNEQFFGPGTRLTVL.

This clonotype was counted many times. No conserved phenylalanine or tryptophan is present at the end of the CDR3, so a read error is the likely explanation. Because the CDR3's place on the DNA is in doubt, the DNA is left out and the CDR3 is given as listed by TCRdb. The rearrangement uses TRBV6-8 and TRBJ2-6; the table's D gene call, TRBD1, was not cross checked with the DNA. The CDR3 is made up of 11 amino acids, end residues included. Germline-derived CDR1 and CDR2 are MNHGY and SAAAGT. This chain's CDR3 is CWGNGIRDQDM.

This clonotype occurred a few times. This chain uses TRBV7-8 with TRBJ2-7, with 9 bases that match TRBD2. Per the germline V gene, CDR1 is SGHVS and CDR2 is FQNEAQ. J was trimmed by 0 bases and V by 2 bases; bases with no gene match: 14. CDR3 length equals 19 residues. Here the CDR3 reads CASSLKGGASGAYSYEQYF. DNA of the CDR3: TGTGCCAGCAGCTTAAAGGGTGGGGCTAGCGGGGCATACTCCTACGAGCAGTACTTC. The full variable domain, completed using reference TRBV7-8 and TRBJ2-7, is GAGVSQSPRYKVAKRGQDVALRCDPISGHVSLFWYQQALGQGPEFLTYFQNEAQLDKSGLPSDRFFAERPEGSVSTLKIQRTQQEDSAVYLCASSLKGGASGAYSYEQYFGPGTRLTVT.

V and J are TRBV7-3 and TRBJ2-2; 8 nucleotides line up with TRBD1. This CDR3 comprises 16 residues. The germline gives CDR1 SGHTA, CDR2 FQGTGA. V dropped 5 bases and J dropped 4; count of bases not matched to a gene: 9. CDR3 loop: CASSVRGLMGTGELFF. The DNA of the CDR3 is TGTGCCAGCAGCGTCAGGGGGCTGATGGGCACCGGGGAGCTGTTTTTT.

V is TRBV10-2 and J is TRBJ1-2; no reliable D call. Germline V CDR1 and CDR2: WSHSY, SAAADI. V gave up 6 bases and J gave up 8 bases, with 16 bases separating them. The CDR3 runs to 13 residues. In nucleotides, the CDR3 is TGCGCCAGCAGCGTTGACGGACTTTCAGGCTACACCTTC. It yields the protein CASSVDGLSGYTF.

This clonotype is medium-sized within its sample. V gene TRBV24-1 combines with J gene TRBJ2-1, with TRBD1 identical over 12 bases. The ends lost 2 bases at V and 7 bases at J; junction bases unmatched: 14. Germline V CDR1 and CDR2: KGHDR, SFDVKD. The CDR3 is made up of 19 amino acids. Written as DNA, the CDR3 is TGTGCCACCAGTGATTCCCCCGGGACAGGGGGCAGGCTCATTAATGAGCAGTTCTTC. It codes for CATSDSPGTGGRLINEQFF.